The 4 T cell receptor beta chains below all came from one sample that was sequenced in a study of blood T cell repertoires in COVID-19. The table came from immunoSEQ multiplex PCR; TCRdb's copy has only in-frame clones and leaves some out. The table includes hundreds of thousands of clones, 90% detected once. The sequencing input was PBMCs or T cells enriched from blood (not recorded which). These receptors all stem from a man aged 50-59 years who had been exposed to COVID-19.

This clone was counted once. This CDR3 is CASSVGTSGDTDTQYF. The CDR3 DNA reads TGCGCCAGCAGCGTCGGGACTAGCGGTGACACAGATACGCAGTATTTT. The gene calls are TRBV5-1 and TRBJ2-3, with 11 bases identical to TRBD2. Germline V CDR1 and CDR2: SGHRS, YFSETQ. The CDR3 runs 16 residues. Trimming cost V 4 bases and J 2 bases; bases outside gene matches: 6.

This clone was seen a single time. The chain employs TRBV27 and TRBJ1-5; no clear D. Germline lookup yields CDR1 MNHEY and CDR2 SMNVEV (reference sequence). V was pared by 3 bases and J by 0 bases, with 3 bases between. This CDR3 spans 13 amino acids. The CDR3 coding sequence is TGTGCCAGCAGTTTGAGTAGCAATCAGCCCCAGCATTTT. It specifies CASSLSSNQPQHF.

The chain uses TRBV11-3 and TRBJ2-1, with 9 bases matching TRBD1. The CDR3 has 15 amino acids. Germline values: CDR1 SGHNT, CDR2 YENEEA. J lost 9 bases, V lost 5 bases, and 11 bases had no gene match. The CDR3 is CASSPRDRVFGEQFF. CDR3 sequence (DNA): TGTGCCAGCAGCCCTCGGGACAGGGTTTTCGGTGAGCAGTTCTTC.

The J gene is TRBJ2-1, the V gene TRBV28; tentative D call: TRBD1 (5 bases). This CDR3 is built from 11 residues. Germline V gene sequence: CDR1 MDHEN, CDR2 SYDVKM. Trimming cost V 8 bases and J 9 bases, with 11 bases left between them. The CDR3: CASDGAFEQFF. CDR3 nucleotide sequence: TGTGCCAGCGATGGGGCCTTTGAGCAGTTCTTC. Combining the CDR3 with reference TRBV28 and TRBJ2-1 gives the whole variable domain DVKVTQSSRYLVKRTGEKVFLECVQDMDHENMFWYRQDPGLGLRLIYFSYDVKMKEKGDIPEGYSVSREKKERFSLILESASTNQTSMYLCASDGAFEQFFGPGTRLTVL.